Shown below are 2 T cell receptor beta chains from a single sample sequenced in a study of shared clonotypes between healthy human individuals (TCRdb year 2020). The library came from the immunoSEQ multiplex PCR assay. This immuneACCESS table, as held by TCRdb, lists in-frame sequences with V and J called but not all clones. Of the missing ones, under half trace to an unresolved V gene in checked studies; the others have no known cause. Recorded for this sample are roughly 1,000,000 clones; 70% to 80% of them occurred a single time. Clones ranked in the top ten supply more than 0.5% of the sample. The sample was memory CD4+ T cells from PBMCs. Taken with the paper, the label for cell subset or site translates to: CD45RA-negative fraction. These receptor sequences come from a man between 18 and 29 years old in good health. Some clones in this sample may be carry-over from other donors' samples.

This clone was seen only a few times. The sample holds other DNA sequences that translate to the same CDR3. The J gene is TRBJ2-3, the V gene TRBV9; 8 bases fit TRBD1. Germline V gives CDR1 SGDLS, CDR2 YYNGEE. V lost 0 bases, J lost 4 bases, and 4 bases stayed unmatched. This CDR3 has 15 amino acids. Written as DNA, the CDR3 is TGTGCCAGCAGCGTAGTGGCAGGGGGCGCAGATACGCAGTATTTT. Its protein is CASSVVAGGADTQYF.

This rearrangement joins TRBV6-5 to TRBJ2-3, with D uncertain. Trimming removed 5 bases at V and 3 bases at J, with 9 bases between. The CDR3 is made up of 13 amino acids. Germline V gene sequence: CDR1 MNHEY, CDR2 SVGAGI. CDR3 nucleotide sequence: TGTGCCAGCAGTGAAGTGTTTACAGATACGCAGTATTTT. This gives the protein CASSEVFTDTQYF.